Included here is one T cell receptor beta chain sequence, with context. The antigen is not known. This sample is part of a study of TIL therapy for anti-PD-1-resistant metastatic lung cancer. Study-wide background: Patients then received nivolumab; progressors got lymphodepletion, TIL and IL-2. Most patients had lung adenocarcinoma. Broader study findings: TIL clonotype persistence in blood showed no apparent association with response.

This was the immunoSEQ v3 assay. Sequencing depth was 1.5 million to 2 million read pairs for survey level, roughly 4.5-6 million for deep. Repertoires were generated with immunoSEQ multiplex PCR, while TCRdb's copy carries only in-frame clones and drops some. The data show 50,000 to 60,000 clones, 81% seen once. The CDR3 sequence is 15 residues long. The germline V and J ends were trimmed by 1 base and 1 base, with 7 bases remaining between them. Germline CDR1 is SEHNR and CDR2 is FQNEAQ (reference sequence). Described time point: pre-treatment sample, taken before nivolumab and TIL therapy. This TCR derives from a person aged 30 to 80 with non-small cell lung cancer. The V call is TRBV7-9, the J call TRBJ2-2, with D unresolved. The sample in question was blood, obtained at baseline. CDR3 coding DNA: TGTGCCAGCAGCTTAGTGGGTGAGAACACCGGGGAGCTGTTTTTT. Its translation: CASSLVGENTGELFF.